This TCR beta chain was sequenced for a study of T-cell reconstitution after alpha-beta-depleted transplantation in children. Construction of the TCRbeta library involved unique molecular identifiers. TCRdb processed the PCR reads anew with MiXCR; each CDR3 protein has one entry. The table records fewer than 700,000 distinct CDR3 sequences, roughly 23% of them present only once. The V end was cut by 1 base, the J end by 2 bases, with 11 bases between. Germline V gene sequence: CDR1 DFQATT, CDR2 SNEGSKA (reference sequence). This CDR3 is built from 14 residues. The chain carries TRBV20-1 and TRBJ1-2; D is unresolved. The clonotype comes from a boy under two years old who had a stem cell transplant for acute myeloid leukemia, so the T cells may come from the graft donor. The source was PBMCs, mostly from graft donor cells, collected 360 days after TCRalphabeta/CD19-depleted stem cell transplant. The CDR3 region is CSARAGLVNYGYTF. CDR3 DNA sequence: TGCAGTGCTAGAGCCGGACTAGTGAACTATGGCTACACCTTC.